This T cell receptor beta chain comes out of a study of CD8+ T cells in alopecia areata. On this clone itself: Its antigen is not identified.

This sample's treatment: oral pan-JAK inhibitor, 5-10 mg twice daily. Isolated RNA was reverse transcribed into cDNA used as the sequencing template. The table came from immunoSEQ multiplex PCR; TCRdb's copy has only in-frame clones and leaves some out. Of approximately 180,000 clones listed, 58% were seen once; the top ten hold approximately 16%. CDR1 and CDR2 from the germline V gene are GTSNPN and SVGIG (reference sequence). V was pared by 5 bases and J by 7 bases, with 15 bases between. CDR3 length equals 14 residues. General study results and limits: Especially in alopecia totalis/universalis, lesional scalp showed greater clonality than normal scalp did. A large proportion of expanded lesional clones were detected persisting in scalp and blood during tofacitinib.

The starting material was CD4+ T cells sorted from blood, obtained at roughly week 58, from a patient treated with tofacitinib. This sequence originates from a human donor with alopecia areata. The rearrangement uses TRBV30 and TRBJ1-6, with D perhaps TRBD1 (6 bases). The CDR3 DNA reads TGTGCCTGGGGGCTTGGACAGCGGAATTCACCCCTCCACTTT. This sequence encodes CAWGLGQRNSPLHF.